The clone carrying this TCR beta chain was counted at least ten times. Its target is unknown. The repertoire was sequenced with immunoSEQ multiplex PCR; TCRdb's copy has only in-frame clones and lacks some. Listed for the sample are about 52,000 clones, none seen a single time. The sample comes from a study of T cell clonality in common variable immunodeficiency. Regarding the study as a whole: CVID patient heterogeneity limited repertoire-clinical complication correlations. CVID subjects showed higher TCRbeta clonality than healthy controls.

Specimen: peripheral blood mononuclear cells. The clonotype originates from a person aged 18 to 75 in good health.

The CDR3 sequence is CASSRGAGNTIYF. Incomplete CDR3 DNA: TGTGCCAGCAGCCGCGGGGCTGGAAACACC. This chain connects TRBV11-3 to TRBJ1-3, with D unclear. The CDR3 extends 3 residues past the end of the read, so its final part is completed from the germline J gene. Trimming took off 5 bases at V and 2 bases at J, with 7 bases between the two ends. Germline loops: CDR1 SGHNT, CDR2 YENEEA. The CDR3 is 13 amino acids.